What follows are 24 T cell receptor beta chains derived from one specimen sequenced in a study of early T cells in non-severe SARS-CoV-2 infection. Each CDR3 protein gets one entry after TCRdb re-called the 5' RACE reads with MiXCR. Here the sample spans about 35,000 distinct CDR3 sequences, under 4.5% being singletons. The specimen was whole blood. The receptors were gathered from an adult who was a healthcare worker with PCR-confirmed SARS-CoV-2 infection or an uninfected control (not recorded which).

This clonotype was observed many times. The DNA for the CDR3 is TGCAGTGCTAGTAGCGGGATTTACTACAATGAGCAGTTCTTC. This translates into CSASSGIYYNEQFF. The chain couples TRBV20-1 to TRBJ2-1, with TRBD2 matching over 8 bases. CDR1 and CDR2 from the germline V gene are DFQATT and SNEGSKA (reference sequence). V lost 3 bases to trimming and J lost 3 bases; unmatched junction nucleotides: 4. CDR3 size: 14 residues.

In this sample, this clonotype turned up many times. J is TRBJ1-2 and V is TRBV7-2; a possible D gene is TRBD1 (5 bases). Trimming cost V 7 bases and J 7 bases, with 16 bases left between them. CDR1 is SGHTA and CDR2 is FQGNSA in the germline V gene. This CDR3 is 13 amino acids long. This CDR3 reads CASTPLGASGYTF. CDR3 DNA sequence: TGTGCCAGCACCCCTTTAGGGGCGAGTGGCTACACCTTC.

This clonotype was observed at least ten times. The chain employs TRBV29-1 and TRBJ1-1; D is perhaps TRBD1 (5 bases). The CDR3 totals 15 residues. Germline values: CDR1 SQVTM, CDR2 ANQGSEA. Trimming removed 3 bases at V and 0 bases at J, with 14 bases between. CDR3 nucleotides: TGCAGCGTTGACGGATGGGGGGATGTGAACACTGAAGCTTTCTTT. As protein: CSVDGWGDVNTEAFF.

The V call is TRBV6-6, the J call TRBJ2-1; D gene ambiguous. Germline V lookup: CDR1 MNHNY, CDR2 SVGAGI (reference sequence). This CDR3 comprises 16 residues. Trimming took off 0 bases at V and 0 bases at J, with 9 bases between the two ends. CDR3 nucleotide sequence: TGTGCCAGCAGTTACTCGGTAACCCCCTCCTACAATGAGCAGTTCTTC. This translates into CASSYSVTPSYNEQFF.

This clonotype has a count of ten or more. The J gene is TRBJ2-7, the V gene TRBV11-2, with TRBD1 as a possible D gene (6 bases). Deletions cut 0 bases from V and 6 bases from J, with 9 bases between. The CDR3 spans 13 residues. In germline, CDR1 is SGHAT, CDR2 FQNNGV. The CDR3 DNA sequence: TGTGCCAGCAGCTTAGAGCGAGGGGGCGAGCAGTACTTC. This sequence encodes CASSLERGGEQYF.

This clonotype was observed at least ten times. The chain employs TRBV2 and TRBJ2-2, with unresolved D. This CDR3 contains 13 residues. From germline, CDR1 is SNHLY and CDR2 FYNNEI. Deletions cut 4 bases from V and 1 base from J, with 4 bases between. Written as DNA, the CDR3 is TGTGCCAGCAGTGCAGGGAACACCGGGGAGCTGTTTTTT. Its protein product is CASSAGNTGELFF.

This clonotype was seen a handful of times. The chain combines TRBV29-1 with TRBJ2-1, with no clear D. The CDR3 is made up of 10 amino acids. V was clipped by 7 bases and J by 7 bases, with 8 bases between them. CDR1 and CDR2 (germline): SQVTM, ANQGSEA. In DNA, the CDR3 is TGCAGCGCTTGGGATAATGAGCAGTTCTTC. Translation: CSAWDNEQFF.

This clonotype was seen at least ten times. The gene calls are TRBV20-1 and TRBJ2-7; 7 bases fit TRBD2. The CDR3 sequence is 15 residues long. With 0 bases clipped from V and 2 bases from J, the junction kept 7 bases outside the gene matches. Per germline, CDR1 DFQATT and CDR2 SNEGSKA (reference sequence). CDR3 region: CSARDSQRDPYEQYF. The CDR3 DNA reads TGCAGTGCTAGAGATTCCCAGCGGGACCCCTACGAGCAGTACTTC.

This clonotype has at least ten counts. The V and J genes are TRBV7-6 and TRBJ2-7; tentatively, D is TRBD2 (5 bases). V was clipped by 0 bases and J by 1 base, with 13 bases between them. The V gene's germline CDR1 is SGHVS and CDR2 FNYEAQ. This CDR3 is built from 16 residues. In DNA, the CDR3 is TGTGCCAGCAGCTTAGCGTTGGACTCTCGGTCCTACGAGCAGTACTTC. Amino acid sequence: CASSLALDSRSYEQYF.

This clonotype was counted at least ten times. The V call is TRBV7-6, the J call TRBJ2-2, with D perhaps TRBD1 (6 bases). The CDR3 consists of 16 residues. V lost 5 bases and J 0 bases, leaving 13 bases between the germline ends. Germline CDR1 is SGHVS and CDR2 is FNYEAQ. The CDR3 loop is CASSVSGATNTGELFF. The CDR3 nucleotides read TGTGCCAGCAGCGTATCAGGGGCCACGAACACCGGGGAGCTGTTTTTT.

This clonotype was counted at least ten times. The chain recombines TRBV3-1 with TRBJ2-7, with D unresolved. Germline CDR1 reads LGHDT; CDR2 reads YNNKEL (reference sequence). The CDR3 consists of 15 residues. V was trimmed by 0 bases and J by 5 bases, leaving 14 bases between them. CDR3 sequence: CASSQDMAVLNEQYF. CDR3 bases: TGTGCCAGCAGCCAAGATATGGCGGTGCTCAACGAGCAGTACTTC.

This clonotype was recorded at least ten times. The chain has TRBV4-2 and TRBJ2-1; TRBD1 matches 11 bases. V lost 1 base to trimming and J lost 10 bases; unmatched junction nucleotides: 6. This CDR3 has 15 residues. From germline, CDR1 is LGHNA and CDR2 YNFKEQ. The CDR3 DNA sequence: TGTGCCAGCAGCCAAGGGACAGGGGGCGGATGGGAGCAGTTCTTC. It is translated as CASSQGTGGGWEQFF.

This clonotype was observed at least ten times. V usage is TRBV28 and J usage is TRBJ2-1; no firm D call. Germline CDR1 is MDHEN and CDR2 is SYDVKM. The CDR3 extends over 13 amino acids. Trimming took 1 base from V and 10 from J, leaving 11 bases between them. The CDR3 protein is CASSLFDLSEQFF. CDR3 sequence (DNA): TGTGCCAGCAGTTTATTTGATCTTTCAGAGCAGTTCTTC. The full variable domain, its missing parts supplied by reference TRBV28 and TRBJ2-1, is DVKVTQSSRYLVKRTGEKVFLECVQDMDHENMFWYRQDPGLGLRLIYFSYDVKMKEKGDIPEGYSVSREKKERFSLILESASTNQTSMYLCASSLFDLSEQFFGPGTRLTVL.

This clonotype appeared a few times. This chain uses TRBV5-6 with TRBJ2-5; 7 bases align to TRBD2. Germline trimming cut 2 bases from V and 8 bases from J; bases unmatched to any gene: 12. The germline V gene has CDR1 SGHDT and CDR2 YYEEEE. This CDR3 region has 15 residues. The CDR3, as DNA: TGTGCCAGCAGCTTCTCGACAGCGGGGCCGCTTACCCAGTACTTC. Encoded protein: CASSFSTAGPLTQYF.

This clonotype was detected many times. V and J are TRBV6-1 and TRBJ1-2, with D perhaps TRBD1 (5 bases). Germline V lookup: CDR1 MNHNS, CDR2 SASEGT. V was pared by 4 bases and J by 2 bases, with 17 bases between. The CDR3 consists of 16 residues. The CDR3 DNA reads TGTGCCAGCAGTGGTAGCAGGGCGGATAAGAACTATGGCTACACCTTC. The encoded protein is CASSGSRADKNYGYTF.

CDR3 loop: CASHKGPLMNTEAFF. The CDR3 DNA is TGTGCCAGCCATAAAGGACCTCTGATGAACACTGAAGCTTTCTTT. This chain joins TRBV2 and TRBJ1-1; D is undetermined. The CDR3 runs 15 residues. The V end was cut by 8 bases, the J end by 0 bases, with 16 bases between. CDR1 is SNHLY and CDR2 is FYNNEI in the germline V gene.

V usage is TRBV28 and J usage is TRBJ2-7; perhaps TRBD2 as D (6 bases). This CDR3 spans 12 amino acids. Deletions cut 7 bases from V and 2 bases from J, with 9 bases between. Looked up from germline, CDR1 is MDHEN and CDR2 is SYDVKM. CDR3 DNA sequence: TGTGCCAGCATGGAGCGGGCCTACGAGCAGTACTTC. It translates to CASMERAYEQYF.

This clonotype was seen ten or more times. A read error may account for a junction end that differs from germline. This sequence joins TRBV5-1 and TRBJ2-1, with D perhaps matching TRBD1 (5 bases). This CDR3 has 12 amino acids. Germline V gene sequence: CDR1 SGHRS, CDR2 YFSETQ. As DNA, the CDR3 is TGCGCCAGCCGCTTCCTGACAGATGAGCAGTTCTTC. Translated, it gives CASRFLTDEQFF.

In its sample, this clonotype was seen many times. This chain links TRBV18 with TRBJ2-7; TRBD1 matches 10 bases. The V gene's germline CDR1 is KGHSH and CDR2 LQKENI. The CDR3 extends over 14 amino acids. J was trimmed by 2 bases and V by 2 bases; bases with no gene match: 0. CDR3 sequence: CASSPGTGAYEQYF. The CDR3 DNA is TGTGCCAGCTCACCAGGGACAGGGGCCTACGAGCAGTACTTC. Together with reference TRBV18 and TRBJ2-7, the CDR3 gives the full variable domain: NAGVMQNPRHLVRRRGQEARLRCSPMKGHSHVYWYRQLPEEGLKFMVYLQKENIIDESGMPKERFSAEFPKEGPSILRIQQVVRGDSAAYFCASSPGTGAYEQYFGPGTRLTVT.

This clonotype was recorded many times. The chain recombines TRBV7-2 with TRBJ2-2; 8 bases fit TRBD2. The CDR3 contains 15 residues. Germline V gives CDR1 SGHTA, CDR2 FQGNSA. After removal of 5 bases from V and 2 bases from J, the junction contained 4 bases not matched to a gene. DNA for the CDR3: TGTGCCAGCAGCCGGGGGGGGTCCAACACCGGGGAGCTGTTTTTT. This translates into CASSRGGSNTGELFF.

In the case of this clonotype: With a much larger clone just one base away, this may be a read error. The CDR3 is CAIEAGDTDTQYF. As DNA, the CDR3 is TGTGCCATCGAAGCGGGTGACACAGATACGCAGTATTTT. The chain recombines TRBV10-3 with TRBJ2-3; perhaps TRBD2 as D (6 bases). The ends were cut back, 8 bases at V and 2 bases at J, with 11 bases in the middle. The CDR3 is 13 residues long. In germline, CDR1 is ENHRY, CDR2 SYGVKD.

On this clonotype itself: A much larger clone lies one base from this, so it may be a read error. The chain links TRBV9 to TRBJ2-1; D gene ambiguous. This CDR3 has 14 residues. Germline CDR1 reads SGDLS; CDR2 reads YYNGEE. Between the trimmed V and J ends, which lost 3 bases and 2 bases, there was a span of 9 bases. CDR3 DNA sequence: TGTGCCAGCAGCGGACCAAGCCCCTACAATGAGCAGTTCTTC. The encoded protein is CASSGPSPYNEQFF.

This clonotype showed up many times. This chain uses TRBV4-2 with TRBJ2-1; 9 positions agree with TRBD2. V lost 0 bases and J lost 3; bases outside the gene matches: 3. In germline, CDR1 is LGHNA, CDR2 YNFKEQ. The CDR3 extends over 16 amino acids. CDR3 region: CASSQDSAGGYNEQFF. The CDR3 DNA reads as TGTGCCAGCAGCCAAGATTCAGCGGGGGGCTACAATGAGCAGTTCTTC.

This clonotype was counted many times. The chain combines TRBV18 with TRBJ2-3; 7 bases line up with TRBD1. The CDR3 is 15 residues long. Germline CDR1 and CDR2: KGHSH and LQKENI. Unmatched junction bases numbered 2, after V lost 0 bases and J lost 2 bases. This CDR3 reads CASSPPGGFTDTQYF. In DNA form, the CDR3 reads TGTGCCAGCTCACCACCAGGGGGCTTCACAGATACGCAGTATTTT.